This passage covers 27 T cell receptor beta chains from one sample sequenced in a study of OX40 agonist ivuxolimab in advanced cancers. The method behind the library was the immunoSEQ multiplex PCR assay. The clones in this table, taken by TCRdb from immuneACCESS, are in-frame only. Not every clone is retained; where verified, under half of the shortfall comes from an unresolved V gene, and the cause of the rest is unknown. The sample yields about 64,000 clones; around 84% were counted once. The top ten clones comprise less than 2.5% of the sample. This sample comprised CD4+ or CD8+ T cells sorted from blood, obtained in a trial of the OX40 agonist ivuxolimab. Receptors were obtained from an adult with an advanced solid tumor such as melanoma, head and neck, liver or kidney cancer.

The chain couples TRBV11-2 to TRBJ2-7; 9 nucleotides match TRBD2. CDR1 and CDR2 (germline): SGHAT, FQNNGV. Losses at the gene ends were 4 bases for V and 4 bases for J; bases not matched to a gene: 5. This CDR3 is built from 14 residues. CDR3 residues: CASSSTSGVYEQYF. The CDR3 DNA follows: TGTGCCAGCAGCTCGACTAGCGGAGTATACGAGCAGTACTTC. Filled out from reference TRBV11-2 and TRBJ2-7, the complete variable domain reads EAGVAQSPRYKIIEKRQSVAFWCNPISGHATLYWYQQILGQGPKLLIQFQNNGVVDDSQLPKDRFSAERLKGVDSTLKIQPAKLEDSAVYLCASSSTSGVYEQYFGPGTRLTVT.

The chain uses TRBV7-9 and TRBJ1-1; no firm D call. This CDR3 spans 17 amino acids. Germline CDR1 is SEHNR and CDR2 is FQNEAQ (reference sequence). Trimming stripped 1 base from V and 0 bases from J, with 15 bases between. The CDR3 DNA reads TGTGCCAGCAGCTTAGGGGTGGGTCGAGCCATGAACACTGAAGCTTTCTTT. Its protein is CASSLGVGRAMNTEAFF.

The chain employs TRBV19 and TRBJ2-3, with D unclear. CDR3 length equals 15 residues. Trimming stripped 5 bases from V and 2 bases from J, with 14 bases between. The germline gives CDR1 LNHDA, CDR2 SQIVND (reference sequence). The CDR3 here is CASSLGLTSTDTQYF. In DNA, the CDR3 is TGTGCCAGTAGTCTCGGTTTAACTTCCACAGATACGCAGTATTTT. The full variable domain, its missing parts supplied by reference TRBV19 and TRBJ2-3, is DGGITQSPKYLFRKEGQNVTLSCEQNLNHDAMYWYRQDPGQGLRLIYYSQIVNDFQKGDIAEGYSVSREKKESFPLTVTSAQKNPTAFYLCASSLGLTSTDTQYFGPGTRLTVL.

A single count supports this clone. This chain connects TRBV4-1 to TRBJ2-2; D may correspond to TRBD1 or TRBD2 (6 bases each). Germline CDR1 and CDR2: MGHRA and YSYEKL. CDR3 size: 16 residues. Trimming took 0 bases from V and 6 from J, leaving 14 bases between them. The CDR3 bases are TGCGCCAGCAGCCAAGAGGGTGGGGGGCCAGCCGGGGAGCTGTTTTTT. Amino acids: CASSQEGGGPAGELFF.

In DNA form, the CDR3 reads TGTGCCAGCAGCCCGACAGGGGGTTTTCAAGAGACCCAGTACTTC. It encodes CASSPTGGFQETQYF. This chain connects TRBV7-2 to TRBJ2-5, with 9 nucleotides matching TRBD1. Per germline, CDR1 SGHTA and CDR2 FQGNSA. Germline trimming cut 5 bases from V and 2 bases from J; bases unmatched to any gene: 6. CDR3 length: 15 residues.

This clone has just one count. V usage is TRBV4-1 and J usage is TRBJ1-1, with D tentatively TRBD1 (6 bases). Per germline, CDR1 MGHRA and CDR2 YSYEKL. The CDR3 covers 15 residues. V was shortened by 4 bases and J by 5 bases, with 17 bases between the two germline ends. This CDR3 is CASSPDRLLGTEAFF. The CDR3 nucleotides are TGCGCCAGCAGCCCCGACAGGCTCTTGGGGACTGAAGCTTTCTTT.

This clone was counted only a few times. V and J are TRBV10-2 and TRBJ2-5; 12 bases map to TRBD2. The CDR3 consists of 14 residues. Germline-derived CDR1 and CDR2 are WSHSY and SAAADI. After removal of 8 bases from V and 4 bases from J, the junction contained 5 bases not matched to a gene. For the CDR3, the DNA is TGCGCCAGCGCTACTAGCGGGAGGCCAGAGACCCAGTACTTC. Its protein is CASATSGRPETQYF.

The V and J genes are TRBV9 and TRBJ2-1; D perhaps matches TRBD1 (5 bases). Germline V CDR1 and CDR2: SGDLS, YYNGEE. The CDR3 loop spans 16 amino acids. V shed 0 bases and J shed 3 bases, with 13 bases lying between them. CDR3 DNA: TGTGCCAGCAGCGTAGGGGGCAGATTAAACTACAATGAGCAGTTCTTC. Translating it yields CASSVGGRLNYNEQFF.

This sequence joins TRBV5-6 and TRBJ2-7, with D possibly TRBD1 on 5 matching bases. Per germline, CDR1 SGHDT and CDR2 YYEEEE. Between the trimmed V and J ends, which lost 1 base and 5 bases, there was a span of 16 bases. The CDR3 extends over 15 amino acids. The CDR3: CASSLNLGVRDEQYF. DNA for the CDR3: TGTGCCAGCAGCTTGAATTTAGGGGTCCGGGACGAGCAGTACTTC. Looking up the rest from reference TRBV5-6 and TRBJ2-7 gives the full variable domain: DAGVTQSPTHLIKTRGQQVTLRCSPKSGHDTVSWYQQALGQGPQFIFQYYEEEERQRGNFPDRFSGHQFPNYSSELNVNALLLGDSALYLCASSLNLGVRDEQYFGPGTRLTVT.

This chain links TRBV30 with TRBJ2-7; maybe TRBD2 (7 bases). The V gene lost 4 bases and the J gene lost 9 bases, with 22 bases spanning the gap. Germline values: CDR1 GTSNPN, CDR2 SVGIG (reference sequence). The CDR3 sequence is 14 residues long. The chain's CDR3 is CAWMTGYGGQRQYF. In DNA, the CDR3 is TGTGCCTGGATGACGGGGTACGGGGGGCAGCGGCAGTACTTC.

The chain combines TRBV4-1 with TRBJ2-3, with 9 bases identical to TRBD2. CDR1 is MGHRA and CDR2 is YSYEKL in the germline V gene. The CDR3 is 16 amino acids. V was clipped by 5 bases and J by 0 bases; unmatched bases: 6. CDR3: CASSYWTSVSTDTQYF. In DNA form, the CDR3 reads TGCGCCAGCAGCTATTGGACTAGCGTGAGCACAGATACGCAGTATTTT.

This chain connects TRBV4-1 to TRBJ2-3; TRBD1 aligns across 9 bases. CDR3 length equals 16 residues. After removal of 3 bases from V and 4 bases from J, the junction contained 8 bases not matched to a gene. CDR1 is MGHRA, CDR2 YSYEKL, per germline. The CDR3 region has the DNA TGCGCCAGCAGCCACTGGGGACAGGGAACCCCAGATACGCAGTATTTT. Translated, it gives CASSHWGQGTPDTQYF.

The genes are TRBV11-3 and TRBJ2-5; no clear D. Germline lookup yields CDR1 SGHNT and CDR2 YENEEA. Deletions cut 0 bases from V and 1 base from J, with 0 bases between. This CDR3 is built from 12 residues. The CDR3 bases are TGTGCCAGCAGCTTAGACCAAGAGACCCAGTACTTC. It yields the protein CASSLDQETQYF.

This chain connects TRBV19 to TRBJ2-7, with 7 bases lining up with TRBD1. Losses at the gene ends were 5 bases for V and 5 bases for J; bases not matched to a gene: 3. This CDR3 is built from 12 residues. The V gene's germline CDR1 is LNHDA and CDR2 SQIVND (reference sequence). CDR3 residues: CASSSRGNEQYF. CDR3 in DNA: TGTGCCAGTAGTTCCAGGGGGAACGAGCAGTACTTC. The whole variable domain, filled in from reference TRBV19 and TRBJ2-7, reads DGGITQSPKYLFRKEGQNVTLSCEQNLNHDAMYWYRQDPGQGLRLIYYSQIVNDFQKGDIAEGYSVSREKKESFPLTVTSAQKNPTAFYLCASSSRGNEQYFGPGTRLTVT.

The genes are TRBV19 and TRBJ1-2; a possible D gene is TRBD1 (5 bases). Germline-derived CDR1 and CDR2 are LNHDA and SQIVND (reference sequence). The CDR3 spans 15 residues. V was cut by 4 bases and J by 5 bases, with 17 bases left in between. This CDR3 reads CASSKGQGARYGYTF. The CDR3 DNA reads TGTGCCAGTAGTAAGGGTCAGGGAGCACGTTATGGCTACACCTTC.

V is TRBV4-3 and J is TRBJ1-4; weak D call: TRBD1 (5 bases). Trimming shortened V by 1 base and J by 8 bases, and 8 bases separated the two germline ends. Germline V CDR1 and CDR2: LGHNA, YSLEER. The CDR3 is 13 residues long. Written as DNA, the CDR3 is TGCGCCAGCAGCCAAGTGGGGGGGGAAAAACTGTTTTTT. It is translated as CASSQVGGEKLFF.

The J gene is TRBJ2-1, the V gene TRBV5-4, with D perhaps matching TRBD2 (6 bases). The CDR3 contains 18 residues. Germline CDR1 is SGHNT and CDR2 is YYREEE (reference sequence). The V end was cut by 0 bases, the J end by 2 bases, with 18 bases between. The CDR3 region has the DNA TGTGCCAGCAGCTTGGCAGCTACTTTCGGGGGAGCCTACAATGAGCAGTTCTTC. Its translation is CASSLAATFGGAYNEQFF.

The J gene is TRBJ2-7, the V gene TRBV7-2; 13 bases are shared with TRBD2. The CDR3 has 16 residues. CDR1 and CDR2 from the germline V gene are SGHTA and FQGNSA. V lost 5 bases, J lost 2 bases, and 6 bases stayed unmatched. The CDR3 loop reads CASSRTSGGAPYEQYF. DNA for the CDR3: TGTGCCAGCAGCCGAACTAGCGGGGGGGCACCCTACGAGCAGTACTTC.

The chain carries TRBV10-2 and TRBJ1-3; no reliable D call. Germline V gene sequence: CDR1 WSHSY, CDR2 SAAADI. This CDR3 comprises 12 residues. The V and J ends lost 5 bases and 1 base respectively, with 3 bases between them. CDR3 protein: CASSLSGNTIYF. In DNA, the CDR3 is TGCGCCAGCAGTCTATCTGGAAACACCATATATTTT.

This sequence joins TRBV12-5 and TRBJ1-2, with 7 bases lining up with TRBD1. CDR1 and CDR2 from the germline V gene are LGHNT and FRNRAP. The V gene end was trimmed by 2 bases and the J gene end by 12 bases; junction bases not matched to a gene: 15. The CDR3 runs 15 residues. The CDR3 here is CASGLCVGGGCSNTF. CDR3 nucleotide sequence: TGTGCTAGTGGTTTGTGCGTAGGGGGCGGTTGCTCGAACACCTTC.

J is TRBJ2-7 and V is TRBV6-5; 8 bases line up with TRBD2. The J segment lost 6 bases and the V segment lost 5 bases, leaving 9 bases of the junction unmatched. The CDR3 is 14 residues long. Germline V lookup: CDR1 MNHEY, CDR2 SVGAGI. The CDR3 region is CASSAGTRFGEQYF. CDR3 DNA: TGTGCCAGCAGTGCCGGGACTAGGTTTGGCGAGCAGTACTTC.

This clone has more than one count but fewer than ten. This chain links TRBV10-1 with TRBJ1-1; D remains unclear. CDR3 length equals 13 residues. V was clipped by 6 bases and J by 3 bases, with 11 bases between them. CDR1 and CDR2 from the germline V gene are WNHNN and SYGVQD (reference sequence). The CDR3 sequence: CASSLNRDTEAFF. CDR3 nucleotide sequence: TGCGCCAGCAGCCTCAACCGGGACACTGAAGCTTTCTTT.

The chain is built from TRBV5-1 and TRBJ2-3; no firm D call. V dropped 4 bases and J dropped 4 bases, with 13 bases sitting between them. In germline, CDR1 is SGHRS, CDR2 YFSETQ. CDR3 length: 14 amino acids. The CDR3: CASSGHLPADTQYF. CDR3 nucleotides: TGCGCCAGCAGCGGCCATCTACCGGCAGATACGCAGTATTTT.

V is TRBV18 and J is TRBJ2-1; D unresolved. The CDR3 totals 16 residues. The germline V and J ends were trimmed by 0 bases and 0 bases, with 9 bases remaining between them. Germline V lookup: CDR1 KGHSH, CDR2 LQKENI. DNA for the CDR3: TGTGCCAGCTCACCACCGGGGATTAGCTCCTACAATGAGCAGTTCTTC. The encoded protein is CASSPPGISSYNEQFF.

The CDR3 sequence: CASSLVDGFQISTEAFF. DNA of the CDR3: TGTGCCAGCAGCTTAGTAGATGGTTTCCAGATTAGCACTGAAGCTTTCTTT. The gene calls are TRBV7-9 and TRBJ1-1; no clear D gene. V was cut by 1 base and J by 4 bases, with 19 bases left in between. Germline CDR1 is SEHNR and CDR2 is FQNEAQ (reference sequence). The CDR3 spans 17 residues.

The chain employs TRBV7-6 and TRBJ1-3; maybe TRBD1 (5 bases). CDR1 and CDR2 from the germline V gene are SGHVS and FNYEAQ. Trimming stripped 5 bases from V and 8 bases from J, with 16 bases between. The CDR3 length is 14 residues. The CDR3 spells CASSPRTRGYTIYF. The CDR3 bases are TGTGCCAGCAGCCCCCGGACGAGGGGATACACCATATATTTT.

The chain employs TRBV4-3 and TRBJ2-7, with 10 bases lining up with TRBD1. The V and J ends lost 0 bases and 5 bases, in that order; junction bases with no gene match: 7. The CDR3 length is 16 residues. Germline loops: CDR1 LGHNA, CDR2 YSLEER. CDR3 loop: CASSQDLGTGEHEQYF. The CDR3 region has the DNA TGCGCCAGCAGCCAAGATCTCGGGACAGGGGAACACGAGCAGTACTTC.